This T cell receptor beta chain appears in the sequencing data of a study of identical twins. As for this clonotype: Antigen: not known.

A universal primer site was incorporated via template switching, and the cDNA contained unique molecular identifiers. TCRdb reanalysed the 5' RACE reads using MiXCR and keeps one entry per CDR3 protein. In the table there are 500,000 to 650,000 distinct CDR3 sequences, approximately 20% of which are singletons. Germline assignment: CDR1 DFQATT and CDR2 SNEGSKA (reference sequence). Germline trimming cut 4 bases from V and 5 bases from J; bases unmatched to any gene: 14. The CDR3 has 16 amino acids. Study findings and constraints: Excess sharing by twins proved weaker in beta out-of-frame sequences.

These same data were also listed under a study on yellow fever vaccine responses in identical twins.

The origin of this receptor is a woman under 30 in good health. This chain joins TRBV20-1 and TRBJ2-5; 9 bases align to TRBD2. Sequencing was carried out using CD4+ T cells sorted from blood. CDR3 in DNA: TGCAGTGCTACTCTGCGGCGGGAGGGCCCCTTTGAGACCCAGTACTTC. It translates to CSATLRREGPFETQYF.